What follows is one T cell receptor beta chain and its context. The antigen remains undetermined. Using immunoSEQ multiplex PCR, the repertoire was profiled, and TCRdb retains in-frame clones only, with some absent. There are under 75,000 clones in the sample; about 82% occur only once, and 2.5% to 3% lies in the top ten. The CDR3 covers 16 residues. Trimming took 1 base from V and 3 from J; bases not matched to a gene: 8. Germline CDR1 SGHNT, CDR2 YYREEE (reference sequence). The data were taken from a study of cytomegalovirus exposure and HLA in healthy donors. Notes on the study in general: A subsequent analysis found that TCR clusters from the first cohort also tended to co-occur in the 90 to 150 validation repertoires, with approximately 95% of cluster scores above 0.

Sequencing used PBMCs. The sequence was obtained from a man aged 25-40 years in good health and CMV-seronegative. This chain connects TRBV5-4 to TRBJ2-3; the match to TRBD2 covers 7 bases. The CDR3 nucleotides read TGTGCCAGCAGCTTGAAGGTCGTCGGGGGGACAGATACGCAGTATTTT. As protein: CASSLKVVGGTDTQYF.